Sequencing of this T cell receptor beta chain was carried out in a study of T-cell memory formation after mild COVID-19. Study results and limitations: The study detected some responding clones in pre-infection memory, suggesting cross-reactive memory joined. Clones shrinking from day 15 to 85 showed even CD4/CD8 mixes; later expanders tilted CD4+. The main location of contracting CD4+ clones was CM and EM, and that of contracting CD8+ clones was EMRA.

MiXCR, run by TCRdb on the 5' RACE reads, gives a single entry per CDR3 protein. There are nearly 200,000 distinct CDR3 sequences in the sample; around 18% occur only once, and roughly 2.3% lies in the top ten. Worth noting for this clonotype: The antigen remains unidentified.

Germline V gene sequence: CDR1 SGHAT, CDR2 FQDESV (reference sequence). The length of the CDR3 is 17 residues. V shed 4 bases, J shed 2 bases, and the junction held 14 bases outside the gene matches. Sequencing was done on a sample of PBMCs or a T cell subset sorted from them (not recorded which). This TCR was sampled from an adult woman who had mild COVID-19 (a few samples of this study predate the infection). Cell type and time point are not known. The chain recombines TRBV11-1 with TRBJ2-7, with 7 bases aligning to TRBD2. In DNA, the CDR3 is TGTGCCAGCAGCTGGCTTTCGGGGGGACCTTCGGCCTACGAGCAGTACTTC. Translated, it gives CASSWLSGGPSAYEQYF.